This T cell receptor beta chain is from a study of T cells after yellow fever vaccination. TCRdb re-called the 5' RACE reads with MiXCR, one entry per CDR3 protein. Found here are a few hundred thousand distinct CDR3 sequences, roughly 6.8% of them singletons; the top ten hold about a sixth. This clonotype has just a few counts. The starting material was PBMCs, obtained about 41 days after the first yellow fever vaccination. The TCR comes from a man aged 18 to 29 who received the YFV17D yellow fever vaccine.

CDR3 sequence reads: CASGRQGAGNQPQHF. Written as DNA, the CDR3 is TGTGCCAGCGGAAGACAGGGGGCGGGCAATCAGCCCCAGCATTTT. The gene calls are TRBV4-2 and TRBJ1-5; TRBD1 matches 10 bases. CDR1 is LGHNA and CDR2 is YNFKEQ in the germline V gene. The CDR3 sequence is 15 residues long. The J segment lost 2 bases and the V segment lost 8 bases, leaving 6 bases of the junction unmatched.